This TCR beta chain emerged from a study of Ad26.COV2.S vaccination and SARS-CoV-2 variants. Overall study: The donor was enrolled in the Ad26.COV2.S arm of the COV1001 trial. Study-level findings and limits: It is possible that the TCR breadth and depth analyses underestimated the total T cell responses.

Profiled with immunoSEQ multiplex PCR; TCRdb holds only in-frame clones, not every one. The sample records roughly 380,000 clones, 85% to 90% being singletons. Treatment defined: over 15 received Ad26.COV2.S at low or high dose, single or two shots; about 5 received placebo; per-sample allocation not given. Following the first vaccine or placebo injection, samples were taken on day 63. A Boston donor was an adult aged 18-55 years. This CDR3 is 16 amino acids long. Unmatched junction bases numbered 3, after V lost 0 bases and J lost 3 bases. CDR1 and CDR2 (germline): ENHRY, SYGVKD. Comments on this clone: Its specificity is unknown.

This clonotype was sampled from a person between 18 and 65 years old who received the Ad26.COV2.S COVID-19 vaccine or a placebo. The source was peripheral blood, collected in a trial of Ad26.COV2.S vaccine versus placebo. The J gene is TRBJ2-1, the V gene TRBV10-3, with 9 bases that match TRBD1. The CDR3 loop reads CAISESGDRVYNEQFF. The CDR3 DNA sequence: TGTGCCATCAGTGAGTCGGGGGACAGGGTCTACAATGAGCAGTTCTTC.